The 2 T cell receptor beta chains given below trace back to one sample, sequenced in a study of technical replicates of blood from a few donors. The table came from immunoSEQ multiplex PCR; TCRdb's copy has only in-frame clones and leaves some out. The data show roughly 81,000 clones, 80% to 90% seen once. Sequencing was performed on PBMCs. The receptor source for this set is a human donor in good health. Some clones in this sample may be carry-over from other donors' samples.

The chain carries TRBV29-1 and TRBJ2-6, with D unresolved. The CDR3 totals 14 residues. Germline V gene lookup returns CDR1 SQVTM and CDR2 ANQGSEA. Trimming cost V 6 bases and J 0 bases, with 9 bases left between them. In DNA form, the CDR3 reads TGCAGCGTACTGGGCTTCTCTGGGGCCAACGTCCTGACTTTC. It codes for CSVLGFSGANVLTF.

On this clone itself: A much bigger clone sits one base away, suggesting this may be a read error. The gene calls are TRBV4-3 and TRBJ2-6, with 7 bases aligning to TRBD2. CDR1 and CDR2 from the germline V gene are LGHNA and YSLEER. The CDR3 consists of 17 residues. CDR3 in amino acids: CASSQPSSGSGANVLAF. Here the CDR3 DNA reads TGCGCCAGCAGCCAACCTTCTAGCGGCTCTGGGGCCAACGTCCTGGCTTTC.